This TCR beta chain was obtained from a study of beta chain features in type 1 diabetes. Study results and limitations: Fewer insertions but more deletions were seen at VDJ junctions in type 1 diabetes patients.

Expressed TCRB transcripts were sequenced, since all the RNA that had been isolated was reverse transcribed. Repertoires were generated with immunoSEQ multiplex PCR, while TCRdb's copy carries only in-frame clones and drops some. The table shows 300,000 or so clones, with 8% occurring only once. With respect to this clone: The antigen remains unidentified.

This clonotype was obtained from a woman under 30 in good health. Sequenced material: central memory CD4+ T cells from blood.

The CDR3 region is CASSQGEAGELFF. The CDR3 coding sequence is TGCGCCAGCAGCCAAGGGGAAGCCGGGGAGCTGTTTTTT. The chain joins TRBV4-3 to TRBJ2-2; D gene uncertain. V was trimmed by 1 base and J by 6 bases, leaving 6 bases between them. CDR1 is LGHNA and CDR2 is YSLEER in the germline V gene. The CDR3 has 13 residues.